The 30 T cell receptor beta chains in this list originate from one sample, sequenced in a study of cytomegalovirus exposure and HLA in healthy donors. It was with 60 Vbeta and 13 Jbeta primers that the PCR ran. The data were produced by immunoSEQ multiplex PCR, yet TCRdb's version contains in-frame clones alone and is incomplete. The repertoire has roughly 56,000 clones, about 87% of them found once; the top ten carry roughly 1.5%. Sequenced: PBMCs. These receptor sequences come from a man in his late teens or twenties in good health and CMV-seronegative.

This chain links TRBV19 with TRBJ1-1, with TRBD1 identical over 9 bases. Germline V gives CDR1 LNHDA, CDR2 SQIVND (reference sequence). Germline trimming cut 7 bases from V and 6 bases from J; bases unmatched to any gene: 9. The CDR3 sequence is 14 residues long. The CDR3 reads CASTPDRGKAEAFF. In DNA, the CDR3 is TGTGCCAGTACCCCGGACAGGGGTAAAGCTGAAGCTTTCTTT.

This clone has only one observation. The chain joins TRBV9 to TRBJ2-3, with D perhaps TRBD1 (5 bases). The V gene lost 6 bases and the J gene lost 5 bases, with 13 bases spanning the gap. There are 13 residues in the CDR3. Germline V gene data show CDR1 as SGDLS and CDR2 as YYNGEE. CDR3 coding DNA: TGTGCCAGCAATTTACAGGCCGAAGATACGCAGTATTTT. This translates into CASNLQAEDTQYF.

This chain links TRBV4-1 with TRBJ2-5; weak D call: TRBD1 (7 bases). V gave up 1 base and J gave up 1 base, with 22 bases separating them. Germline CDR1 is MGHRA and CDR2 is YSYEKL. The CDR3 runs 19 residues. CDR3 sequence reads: CASSQVAVDRDGRQETQYF. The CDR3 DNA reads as TGCGCCAGCAGCCAAGTAGCGGTCGACAGGGACGGCCGCCAAGAGACCCAGTACTTC.

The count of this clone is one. This CDR3 reads CASSPGVHGYTF. CDR3 DNA: TGCGCCAGCAGCCCCGGAGTCCATGGCTACACCTTC. V gene TRBV4-1 combines with J gene TRBJ1-2; D ambiguous. The V gene lost 4 bases and the J gene lost 6 bases, with 9 bases spanning the gap. CDR1 and CDR2 from the germline V gene are MGHRA and YSYEKL. The CDR3 length is 12 residues.

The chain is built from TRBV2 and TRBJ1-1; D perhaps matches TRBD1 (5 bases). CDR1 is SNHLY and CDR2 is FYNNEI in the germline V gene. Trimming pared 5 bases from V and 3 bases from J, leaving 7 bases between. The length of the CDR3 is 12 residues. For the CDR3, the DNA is TGTGCCAGCAGTCGGGACTACACTGAAGCTTTCTTT. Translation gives CASSRDYTEAFF.

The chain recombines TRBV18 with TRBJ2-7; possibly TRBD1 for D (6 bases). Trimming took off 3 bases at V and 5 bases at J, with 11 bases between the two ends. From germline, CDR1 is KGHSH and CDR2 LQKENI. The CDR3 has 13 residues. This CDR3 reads CASSPLGGHEQYF. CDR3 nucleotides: TGTGCCAGCTCACCCCTTGGGGGCCACGAGCAGTACTTC.

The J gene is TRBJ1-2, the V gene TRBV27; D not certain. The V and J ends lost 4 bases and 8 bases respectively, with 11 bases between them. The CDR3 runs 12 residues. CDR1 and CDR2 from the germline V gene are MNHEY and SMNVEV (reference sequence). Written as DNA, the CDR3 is TGTGCCAGCAGTTCCTCAGGTGAGGGCTACACCTTC. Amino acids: CASSSSGEGYTF.

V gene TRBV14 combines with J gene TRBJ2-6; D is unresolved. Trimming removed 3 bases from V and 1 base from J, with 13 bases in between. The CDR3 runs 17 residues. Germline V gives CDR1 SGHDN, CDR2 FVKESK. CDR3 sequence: CASSHTDDQSGANVLTF. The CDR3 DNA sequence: TGTGCCAGCAGCCATACAGACGATCAGTCTGGGGCCAACGTCCTGACTTTC.

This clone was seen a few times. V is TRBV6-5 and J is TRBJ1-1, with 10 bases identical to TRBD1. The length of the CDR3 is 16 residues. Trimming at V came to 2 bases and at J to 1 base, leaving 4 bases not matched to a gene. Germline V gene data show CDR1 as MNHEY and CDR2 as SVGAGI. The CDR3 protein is CASSYARTGGNTEAFF. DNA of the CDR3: TGTGCCAGCAGTTACGCCCGGACAGGGGGGAACACTGAAGCTTTCTTT.

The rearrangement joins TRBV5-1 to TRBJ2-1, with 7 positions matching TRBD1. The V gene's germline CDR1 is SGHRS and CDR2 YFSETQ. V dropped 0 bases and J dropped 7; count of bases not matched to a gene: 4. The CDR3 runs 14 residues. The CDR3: CASSLEQGENEQFF. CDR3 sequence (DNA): TGCGCCAGCAGCTTGGAGCAGGGGGAAAATGAGCAGTTCTTC.

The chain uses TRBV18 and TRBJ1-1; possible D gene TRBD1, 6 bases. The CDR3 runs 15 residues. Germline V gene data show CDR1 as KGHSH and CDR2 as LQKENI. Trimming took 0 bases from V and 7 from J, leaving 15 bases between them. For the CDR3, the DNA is TGTGCCAGCTCACCACCACGCAGGGGCCTCTTTGAAGCTTTCTTT. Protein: CASSPPRRGLFEAFF. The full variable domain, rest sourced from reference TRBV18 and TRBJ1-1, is NAGVMQNPRHLVRRRGQEARLRCSPMKGHSHVYWYRQLPEEGLKFMVYLQKENIIDESGMPKERFSAEFPKEGPSILRIQQVVRGDSAAYFCASSPPRRGLFEAFFGQGTRLTVV.

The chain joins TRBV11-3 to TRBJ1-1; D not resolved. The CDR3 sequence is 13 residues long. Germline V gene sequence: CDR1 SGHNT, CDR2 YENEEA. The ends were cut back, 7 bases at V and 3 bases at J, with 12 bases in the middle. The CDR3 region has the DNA TGTGCCAGCACCCAAATCGGGGACACTGAAGCTTTCTTT. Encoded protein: CASTQIGDTEAFF.

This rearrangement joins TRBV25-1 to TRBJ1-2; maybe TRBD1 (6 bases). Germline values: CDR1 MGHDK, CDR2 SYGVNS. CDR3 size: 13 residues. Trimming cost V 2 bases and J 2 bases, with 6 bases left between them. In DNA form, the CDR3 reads TGTGCCAGCAGTGAACAGGGGAACTATGGCTACACCTTC. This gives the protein CASSEQGNYGYTF.

CDR3 DNA: TGTGCCAGCAGCGTACAGGGTAACTATGGCTACACCTTC. Translating gives CASSVQGNYGYTF. V is TRBV9 and J is TRBJ1-2; D might be TRBD1 (5 bases). This CDR3 spans 13 amino acids. CDR1 SGDLS and CDR2 YYNGEE come from the germline V gene. The V gene lost 1 base and the J gene lost 1 base, with 5 bases spanning the gap.

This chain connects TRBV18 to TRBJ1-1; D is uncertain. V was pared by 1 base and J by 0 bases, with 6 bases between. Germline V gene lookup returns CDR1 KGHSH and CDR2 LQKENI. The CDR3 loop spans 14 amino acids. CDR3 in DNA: TGTGCCAGCTCACCACTGAGTATGAACACTGAAGCTTTCTTT. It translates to CASSPLSMNTEAFF. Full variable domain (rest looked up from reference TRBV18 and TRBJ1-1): NAGVMQNPRHLVRRRGQEARLRCSPMKGHSHVYWYRQLPEEGLKFMVYLQKENIIDESGMPKERFSAEFPKEGPSILRIQQVVRGDSAAYFCASSPLSMNTEAFFGQGTRLTVV.

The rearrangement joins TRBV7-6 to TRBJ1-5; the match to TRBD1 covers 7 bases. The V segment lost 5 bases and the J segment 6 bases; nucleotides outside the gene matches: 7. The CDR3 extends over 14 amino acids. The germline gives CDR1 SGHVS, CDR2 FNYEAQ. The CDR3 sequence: CASSLTGLSQPQHF. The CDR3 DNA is TGTGCCAGCAGCCTGACAGGGTTAAGTCAGCCCCAGCATTTT.

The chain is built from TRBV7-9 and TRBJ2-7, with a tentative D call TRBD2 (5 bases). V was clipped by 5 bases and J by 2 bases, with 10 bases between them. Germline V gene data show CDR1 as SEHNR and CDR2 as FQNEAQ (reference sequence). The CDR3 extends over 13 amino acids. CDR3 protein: CASSPGGPYEQYF. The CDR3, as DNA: TGTGCCAGCAGCCCCGGAGGTCCCTACGAGCAGTACTTC.

CDR3 loop: CASSYREVGELFF. The CDR3 coding sequence is TGTGCCAGCAGTTATAGGGAGGTCGGGGAGCTGTTTTTT. V usage is TRBV6-5 and J usage is TRBJ2-2; possible D gene TRBD2, 6 bases. CDR3 length equals 13 residues. Germline assignment: CDR1 MNHEY and CDR2 SVGAGI. The ends were cut back, 3 bases at V and 7 bases at J, with 9 bases in the middle.

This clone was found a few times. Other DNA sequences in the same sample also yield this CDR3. The CDR3 is CASSTDRGHNSPLHF. The CDR3, as DNA: TGTGCCAGCAGTACGGACAGGGGGCATAATTCACCCCTCCACTTT. The chain uses TRBV2 and TRBJ1-6; 11 bases match TRBD1. V shed 5 bases, J shed 5 bases, and the junction held 2 bases outside the gene matches. The germline V gene has CDR1 SNHLY and CDR2 FYNNEI. This CDR3 region has 15 residues.

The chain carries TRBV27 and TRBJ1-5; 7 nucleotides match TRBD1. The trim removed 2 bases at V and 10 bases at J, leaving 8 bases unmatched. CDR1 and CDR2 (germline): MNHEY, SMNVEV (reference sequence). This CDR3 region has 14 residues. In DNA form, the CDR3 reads TGTGCCAGCAGTTTACGGGAGGGGGCGCTTCCCCAGCATTTT. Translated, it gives CASSLREGALPQHF.

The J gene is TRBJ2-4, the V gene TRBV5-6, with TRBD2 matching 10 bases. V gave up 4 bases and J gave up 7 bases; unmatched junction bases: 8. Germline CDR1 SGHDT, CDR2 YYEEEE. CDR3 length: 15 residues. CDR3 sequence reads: CASSLVGSGGNIQYF. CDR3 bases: TGTGCCAGCAGCCTAGTAGGTAGCGGGGGGAACATTCAGTACTTC. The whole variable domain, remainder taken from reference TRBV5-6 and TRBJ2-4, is DAGVTQSPTHLIKTRGQQVTLRCSPKSGHDTVSWYQQALGQGPQFIFQYYEEEERQRGNFPDRFSGHQFPNYSSELNVNALLLGDSALYLCASSLVGSGGNIQYFGAGTRLSVL.

The CDR3 reads CAWSEGIGGNTIYF. The DNA of the CDR3 is TGTGCCTGGAGTGAGGGGATAGGCGGAAACACCATATATTTT. The genes are TRBV30 and TRBJ1-3; D possibly corresponds to TRBD1 (5 bases). V shed 1 base and J shed 4 bases, with 11 bases lying between them. Germline V CDR1 and CDR2: GTSNPN, SVGIG (reference sequence). The CDR3 has 14 residues.

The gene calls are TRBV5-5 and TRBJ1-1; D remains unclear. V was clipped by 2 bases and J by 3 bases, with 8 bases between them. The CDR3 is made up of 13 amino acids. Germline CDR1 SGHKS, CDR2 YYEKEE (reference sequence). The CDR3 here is CASSFQRDTEAFF. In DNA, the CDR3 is TGTGCCAGCAGCTTCCAGCGGGACACTGAAGCTTTCTTT.

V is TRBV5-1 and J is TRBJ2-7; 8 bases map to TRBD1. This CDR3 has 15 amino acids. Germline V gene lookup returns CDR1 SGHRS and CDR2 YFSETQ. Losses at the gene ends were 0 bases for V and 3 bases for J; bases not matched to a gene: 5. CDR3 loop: CASSLAGGQDYEQYF. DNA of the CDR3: TGCGCCAGCAGCTTGGCCGGGGGACAGGACTACGAGCAGTACTTC.

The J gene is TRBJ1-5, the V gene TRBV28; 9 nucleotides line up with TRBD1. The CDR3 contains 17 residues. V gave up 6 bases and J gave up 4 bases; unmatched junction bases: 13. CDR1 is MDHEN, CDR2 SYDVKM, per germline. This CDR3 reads CASRRPGQGSHNQPQHF. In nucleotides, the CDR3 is TGTGCCAGCAGGCGTCCGGGACAGGGTTCCCATAATCAGCCCCAGCATTTT.

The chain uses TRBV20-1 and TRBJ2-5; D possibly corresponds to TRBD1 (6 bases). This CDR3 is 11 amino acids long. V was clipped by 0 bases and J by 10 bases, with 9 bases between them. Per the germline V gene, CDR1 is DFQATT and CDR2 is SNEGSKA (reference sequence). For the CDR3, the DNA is TGCAGTGCTAGAGACAGGGGCAGCCAGTACTTC. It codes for CSARDRGSQYF.

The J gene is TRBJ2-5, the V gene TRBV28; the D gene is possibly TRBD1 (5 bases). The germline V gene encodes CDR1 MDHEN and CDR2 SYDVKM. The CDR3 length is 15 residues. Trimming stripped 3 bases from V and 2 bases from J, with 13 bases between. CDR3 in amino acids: CASSLGRTLQETQYF. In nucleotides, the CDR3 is TGTGCCAGCAGTTTGGGGCGGACCCTACAAGAGACCCAGTACTTC. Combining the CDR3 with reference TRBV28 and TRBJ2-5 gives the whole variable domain DVKVTQSSRYLVKRTGEKVFLECVQDMDHENMFWYRQDPGLGLRLIYFSYDVKMKEKGDIPEGYSVSREKKERFSLILESASTNQTSMYLCASSLGRTLQETQYFGPGTRLLVL.

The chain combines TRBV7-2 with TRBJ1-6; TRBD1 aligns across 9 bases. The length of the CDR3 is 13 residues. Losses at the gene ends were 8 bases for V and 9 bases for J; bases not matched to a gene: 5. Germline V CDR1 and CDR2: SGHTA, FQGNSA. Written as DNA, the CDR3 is TGTGCCAGCGGGGGACAGGGAGGTTCACCCCTCCACTTT. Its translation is CASGGQGGSPLHF.

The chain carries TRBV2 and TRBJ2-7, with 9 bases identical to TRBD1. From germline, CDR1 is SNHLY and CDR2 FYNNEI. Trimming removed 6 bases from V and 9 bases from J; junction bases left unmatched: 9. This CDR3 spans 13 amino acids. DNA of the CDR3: TGTGCCAGCAGACCGGGACAGGGCATCGGGCAGTACTTC. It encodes CASRPGQGIGQYF.

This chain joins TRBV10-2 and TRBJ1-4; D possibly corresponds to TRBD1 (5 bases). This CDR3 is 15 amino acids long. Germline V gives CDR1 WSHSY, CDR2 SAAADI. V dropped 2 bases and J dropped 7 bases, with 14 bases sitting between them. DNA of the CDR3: TGCGCCAGCAGTGAGCGTGGGAGGGGTGGTGAAAAACTGTTTTTT. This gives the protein CASSERGRGGEKLFF.